The entry below describes one TCR beta chain. This clonotype was observed a single time. No cognate antigen has been identified for it. The input lacks base qualities; no much larger clone sits a single base away. One read amounts to weak evidence. High-throughput TCR beta sequencing profiled peripheral blood CD8+ and CD4+ T cells from healthy donors, Susac syndrome patients and multiple sclerosis patients. Multiple sclerosis controls were treatment-naive patients with stable or active relapsing-remitting disease fulfilling revised McDonald criteria. Bulk CD8+ and CD4+ T cells were purified by magnetic negative isolation, while CD8+ TEMRA cells were enriched using FACS. Blood was drawn into EDTA tubes, processed within 24 hours, and PBMCs were isolated by density gradient centrifugation. PBMCs intended for TCR sequencing were cryopreserved in liquid nitrogen and thawed later in a water bath at 37 degrees C. The sorted or isolated CD4+, CD8+ and CD8+ TEMRA cells reached a purity of at least 90%.

The CDR3 covers 14 residues, taking in both the cysteine and the phenylalanine. Only the CDR3 region is kept as DNA, spanning 42 bases read in frame from base 1. V drops 1 base and J drops 4 bases, leaving 10 bases in between. The germline V gene provides CDR1 SNHLY and CDR2 FYNNEI. RNA was extracted using the RNeasy kit, and about 0.5 to 1 ug of the RNA was reverse transcribed with random hexamers. The immunoSEQ multiplex PCR assay, which covers 54 Vbeta and 13 Jbeta segments, was used to amplify TCR beta CDR3 regions. PCR amplification bias was corrected using a synthetic template baseline for primer optimization and computational correction. The paper's processing steps were these. Reads were annotated to V, D and J genes per IMGT and analyzed with immunoSEQ Analyzer, keeping only productive sequences. Clonality was computed as one minus Shannon entropy normalized by log2 of the number of productive unique sequences. Public and private clones were assessed among the 100 most prevalent clones of each patient and control. Clones were defined as Susac-specific when absent from the healthy and MS cohorts, from approximately 1,100 published viral clones and from other ImmuneACCESS disease sequences. Starting from the raw public reads, TCRdb applied fastp trimming at Q25, assembled clones with MiXCR and retained in-frame beta chains. Identical CDR3 proteins give one entry, which carries the most common genes and DNA. The V and J calls here are based on TCRdb, not the publication. Across this sample there are some 450,000 distinct CDR3 sequences, with 75% to 90% seen only once. The ten largest clones represent around 0.12% of the sample.

These data come from a study of CD8 T cells in Susac syndrome (dated by TCRdb to the late 2010s). A note on the overall study: The study used repertoire sequencing to test whether antigen drove CD8+ T cell activation and differentiation in Susac syndrome. Clonality of the CD8+ T cell repertoire was compared between around 13 healthy donors, about 14 Susac syndrome patients and 15 multiple sclerosis patients. General findings and caveats noted by the study authors: The number of individuals in the TCR sequencing and HLA analysis was recognized as being relatively small.

The chain couples TRBV2 to TRBJ1-1, with the D segment identity uncertain. The sample consisted of CD8+ T cells from PBMCs. The clonotype was recovered from a human donor with multiple sclerosis. The CDR3 loop reads CASSEGEGSTEAFF. The bases read TGTGCCAGCAGTGAAGGGGAGGGATCCACTGAAGCTTTCTTT.